The T cell receptor (beta chain) described here comes from a study of shared clonotypes between healthy human individuals. Libraries were prepared by immunoSEQ multiplex PCR; TCRdb keeps only in-frame clonotypes and omits some of them. The table has 950,000 to 1,200,000 clones, 60% to 80% seen once. This clone occurred many times. This TCR was recovered from a man in his late teens or twenties in good health. Some clones in this sample may be carry-over from other donors' samples. Sample: memory CD4+ T cells from PBMCs. Subset specified: CD45RA-negative fraction.

In nucleotides, the CDR3 is TGTGCCAGCGTCGCAGTACTGACCTACGAGCAGTACTTC. Translating it yields CASVAVLTYEQYF. The J gene is TRBJ2-7, the V gene TRBV6-1; D unclear. Germline V lookup: CDR1 MNHNS, CDR2 SASEGT. This CDR3 contains 13 residues. The ends were cut back, 8 bases at V and 2 bases at J, with 13 bases in the middle.